This T cell receptor (beta chain) came from a study of vaccination and CD4 T cells after COVID-19. Study at large: Either a CEFX pool, an HIV-1 Nef pool, or no peptide was added to control cultures.

As regards this clonotype: The target antigen is unknown.

The study's findings and limits: Median SARS-CoV-2-reactive clonotype numbers went up from approximately 23 to 38, but not significantly.

CD4+ T cells that had been cultured provided DNA sequenced with the Oncomine TCR Beta short-read assay. TCRdb independently ran MiXCR on the PCR reads; one entry per CDR3 protein. Of fewer than 20,000 distinct CDR3 sequences in the sample, approximately 63% were seen once. Treatment specified: roughly ten-day PBMC culture with coronavirus spike peptide pools or control peptides (ViraFEST assay). Cultures used around 2 million PBMCs per well, 9 to 10 IU/ml IL-2 and around 9.2 ug/ml peptides. Germline CDR1 and CDR2: DFQATT and SNEGSKA (reference sequence). This CDR3 has 13 residues. V dropped 6 bases and J dropped 7 bases, with 13 bases sitting between them.

This receptor was identified in a human donor who had recovered from COVID-19. The chain carries TRBV20-1 and TRBJ1-6; a possible D gene is TRBD1 (5 bases). The sample comprised CD4+ T cells from blood, cultured in vitro. The CDR3 protein is CSAEGPGNSPLHF. In nucleotides, the CDR3 is TGCAGTGCCGAGGGGCCTGGGAATTCACCCCTCCACTTT.